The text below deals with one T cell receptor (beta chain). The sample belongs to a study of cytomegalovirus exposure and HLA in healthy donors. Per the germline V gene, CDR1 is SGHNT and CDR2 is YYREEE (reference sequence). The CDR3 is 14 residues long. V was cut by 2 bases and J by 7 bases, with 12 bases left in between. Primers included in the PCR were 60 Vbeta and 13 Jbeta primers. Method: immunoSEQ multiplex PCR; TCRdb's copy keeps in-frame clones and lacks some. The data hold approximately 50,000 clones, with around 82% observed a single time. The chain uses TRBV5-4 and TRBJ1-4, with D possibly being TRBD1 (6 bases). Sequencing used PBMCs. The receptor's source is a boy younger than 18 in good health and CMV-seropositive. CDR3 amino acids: CASSFWQGSEKLFF. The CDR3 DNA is TGTGCCAGCAGCTTTTGGCAGGGGAGTGAAAAACTGTTTTTT.